This T cell receptor (beta chain) was recovered during a study of monozygotic twins with inflammatory bowel disease. Whole-study findings and limits: Different subtypes (of T cells) could not be told apart from one another.

This CDR3 is 13 amino acids long. Per the germline V gene, CDR1 is DFQATT and CDR2 is SNEGSKA (reference sequence). Turning to this clonotype: Its antigen is unknown.

T cells were not sorted, and total RNA was isolated straight from whole blood. TCRdb processed the 5' RACE reads again and assigns one entry to each CDR3 protein, with no DNA. The listing contains fewer than 400,000 distinct CDR3 sequences. Sequencing input: blood. This sequence was found in a human donor with ulcerative colitis or Crohn's disease, or a healthy co-twin of an affected twin (not recorded which). The rearrangement uses TRBV20-1 and TRBJ1-2. The CDR3 reads CSVPRPTEYGYTF.